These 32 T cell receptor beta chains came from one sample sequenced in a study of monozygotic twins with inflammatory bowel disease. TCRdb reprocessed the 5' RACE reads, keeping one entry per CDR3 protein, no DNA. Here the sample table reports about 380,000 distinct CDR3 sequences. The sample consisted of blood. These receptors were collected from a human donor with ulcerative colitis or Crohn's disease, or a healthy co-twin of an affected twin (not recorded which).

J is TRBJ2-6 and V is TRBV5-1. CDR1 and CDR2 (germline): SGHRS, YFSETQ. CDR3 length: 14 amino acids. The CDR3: CASSPFEGANVLTF.

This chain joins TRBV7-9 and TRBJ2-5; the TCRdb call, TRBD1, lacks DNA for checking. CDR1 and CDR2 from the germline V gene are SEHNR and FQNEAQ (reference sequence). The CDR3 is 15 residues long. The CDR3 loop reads CASSFWGRGLETQYF.

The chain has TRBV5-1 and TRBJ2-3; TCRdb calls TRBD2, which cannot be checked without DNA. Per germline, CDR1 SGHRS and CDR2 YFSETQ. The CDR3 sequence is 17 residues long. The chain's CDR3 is CASSLGLPKPPTDTQYF.

Here the CDR3 reads CASNDPGQQNIQYF. The gene calls are TRBV7-2 and TRBJ2-4; TCRdb names TRBD1, which stays unverified in the absence of DNA. Germline V gene lookup returns CDR1 SGHTA and CDR2 FQGNSA. This CDR3 has 14 residues. Full variable domain (remainder filled in from reference TRBV7-2 and TRBJ2-4): GAGVSQSPSNKVTEKGKDVELRCDPISGHTALYWYRQSLGQGLEFLIYFQGNSAPDKSGLPSDRFSAERTGGSVSTLTIQRTQQEDSAVYLCASNDPGQQNIQYFGAGTRLSVL.

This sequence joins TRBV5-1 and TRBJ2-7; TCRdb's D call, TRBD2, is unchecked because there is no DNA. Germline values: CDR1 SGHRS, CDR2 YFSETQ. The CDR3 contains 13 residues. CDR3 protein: CASSLGGTYEQYF.

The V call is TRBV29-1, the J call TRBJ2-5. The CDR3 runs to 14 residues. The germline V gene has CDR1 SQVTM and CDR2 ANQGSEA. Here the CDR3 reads CSVEIQNNQETQYF.

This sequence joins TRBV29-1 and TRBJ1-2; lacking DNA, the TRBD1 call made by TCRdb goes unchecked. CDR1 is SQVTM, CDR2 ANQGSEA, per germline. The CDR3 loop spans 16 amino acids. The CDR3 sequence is CSVPVGGHQANYGYTF.

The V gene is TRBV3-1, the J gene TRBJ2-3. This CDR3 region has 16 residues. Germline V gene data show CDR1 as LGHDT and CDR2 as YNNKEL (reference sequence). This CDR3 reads CASSQDLPRSTDTQYF.

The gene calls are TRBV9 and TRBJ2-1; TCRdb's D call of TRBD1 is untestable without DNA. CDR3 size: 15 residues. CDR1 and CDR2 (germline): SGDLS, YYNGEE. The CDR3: CASTQGEGSYNEQFF. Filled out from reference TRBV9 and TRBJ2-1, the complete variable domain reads DSGVTQTPKHLITATGQRVTLRCSPRSGDLSVYWYQQSLDQGLQFLIQYYNGEERAKGNILERFSAQQFPDLHSELNLSSLELGDSALYFCASTQGEGSYNEQFFGPGTRLTVL.

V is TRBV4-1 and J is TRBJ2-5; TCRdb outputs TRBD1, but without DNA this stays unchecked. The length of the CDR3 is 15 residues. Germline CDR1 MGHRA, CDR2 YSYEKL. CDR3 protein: CASSQQGLDWETQYF.

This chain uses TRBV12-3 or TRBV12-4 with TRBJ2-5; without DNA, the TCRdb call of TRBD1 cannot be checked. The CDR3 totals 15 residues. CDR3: CASSFGKGGLETQYF.

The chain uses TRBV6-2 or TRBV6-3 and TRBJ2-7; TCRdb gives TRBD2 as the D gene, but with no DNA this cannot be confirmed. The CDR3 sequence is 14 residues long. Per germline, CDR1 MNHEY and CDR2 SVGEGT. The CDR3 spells CASSSTAGLYEQYF.

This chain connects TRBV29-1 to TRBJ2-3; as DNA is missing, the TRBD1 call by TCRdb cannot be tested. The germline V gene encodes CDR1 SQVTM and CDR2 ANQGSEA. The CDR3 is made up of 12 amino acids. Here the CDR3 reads CSVQGHTDTQYF.

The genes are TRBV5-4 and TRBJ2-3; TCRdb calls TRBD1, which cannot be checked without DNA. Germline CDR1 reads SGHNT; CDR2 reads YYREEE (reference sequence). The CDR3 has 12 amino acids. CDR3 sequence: CASGRGTDTQYF.

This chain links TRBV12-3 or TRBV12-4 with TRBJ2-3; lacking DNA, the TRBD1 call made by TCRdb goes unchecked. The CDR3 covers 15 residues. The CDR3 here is CASSLGGFSPDTQYF.

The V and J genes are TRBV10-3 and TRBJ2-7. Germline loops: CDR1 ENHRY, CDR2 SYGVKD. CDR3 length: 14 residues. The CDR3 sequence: CAISDGPNGHEQYF.

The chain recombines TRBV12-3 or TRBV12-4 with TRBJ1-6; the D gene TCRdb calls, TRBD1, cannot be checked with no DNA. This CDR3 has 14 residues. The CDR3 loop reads CASSVDRVGSPLHF.

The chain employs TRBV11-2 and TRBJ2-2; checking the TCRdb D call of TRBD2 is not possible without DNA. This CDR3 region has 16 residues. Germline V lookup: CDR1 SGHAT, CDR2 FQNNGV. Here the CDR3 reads CASSLRTGGSAGELFF. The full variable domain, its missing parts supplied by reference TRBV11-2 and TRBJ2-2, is EAGVAQSPRYKIIEKRQSVAFWCNPISGHATLYWYQQILGQGPKLLIQFQNNGVVDDSQLPKDRFSAERLKGVDSTLKIQPAKLEDSAVYLCASSLRTGGSAGELFFGEGSRLTVL.

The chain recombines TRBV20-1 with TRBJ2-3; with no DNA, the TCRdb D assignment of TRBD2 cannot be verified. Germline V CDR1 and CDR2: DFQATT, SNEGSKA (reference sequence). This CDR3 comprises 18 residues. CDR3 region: CSANVFRTPDSFTDTQYF.

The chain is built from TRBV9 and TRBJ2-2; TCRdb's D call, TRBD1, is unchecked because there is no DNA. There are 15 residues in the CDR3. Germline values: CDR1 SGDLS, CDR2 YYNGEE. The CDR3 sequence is CASSAGQANTGELFF.

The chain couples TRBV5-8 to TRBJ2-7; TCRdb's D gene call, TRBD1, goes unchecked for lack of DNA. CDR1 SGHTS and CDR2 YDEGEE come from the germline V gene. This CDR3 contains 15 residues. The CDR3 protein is CASSFYGTPTYEQYF.

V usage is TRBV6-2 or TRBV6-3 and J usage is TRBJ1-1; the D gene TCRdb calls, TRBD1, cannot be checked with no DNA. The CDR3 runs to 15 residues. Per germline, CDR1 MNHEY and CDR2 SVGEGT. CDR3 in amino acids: CASSFMARGDTEAFF.

The CDR3: CAAGGDSNYGYTF. The chain carries TRBV7-8 and TRBJ1-2. The germline CDR1 and CDR2 sequences are SGHVS and FQNEAQ. The CDR3 covers 13 residues.

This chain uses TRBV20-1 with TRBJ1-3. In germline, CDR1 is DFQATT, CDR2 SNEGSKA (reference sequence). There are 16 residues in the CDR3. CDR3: CSARDSAGVSGNTIYF.

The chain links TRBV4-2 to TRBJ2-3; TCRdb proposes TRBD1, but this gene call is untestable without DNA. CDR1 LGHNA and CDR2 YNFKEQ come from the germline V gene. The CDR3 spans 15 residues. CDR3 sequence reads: CASSQLSGATDTQYF.

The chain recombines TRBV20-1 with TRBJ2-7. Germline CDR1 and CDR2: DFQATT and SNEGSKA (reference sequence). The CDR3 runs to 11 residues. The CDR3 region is CSAIRTYEQYF.

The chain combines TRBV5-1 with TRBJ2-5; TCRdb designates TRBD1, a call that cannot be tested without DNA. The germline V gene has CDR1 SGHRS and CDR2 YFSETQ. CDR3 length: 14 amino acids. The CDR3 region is CASSPPSGGETQYF.

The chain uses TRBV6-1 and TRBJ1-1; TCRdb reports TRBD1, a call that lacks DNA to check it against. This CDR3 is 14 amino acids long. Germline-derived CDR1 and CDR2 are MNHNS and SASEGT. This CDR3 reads CASSGQVVITEAFF.

The CDR3 region is CASSAGQGIYEQYF. The chain couples TRBV7-2 to TRBJ2-7; TCRdb's D call, TRBD1, is unchecked because there is no DNA. In germline, CDR1 is SGHTA, CDR2 FQGNSA. CDR3 length: 14 amino acids.

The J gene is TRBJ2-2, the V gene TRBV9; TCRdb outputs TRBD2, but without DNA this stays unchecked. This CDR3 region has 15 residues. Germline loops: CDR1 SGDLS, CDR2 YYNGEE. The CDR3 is CASSQRGTNTGELFF.

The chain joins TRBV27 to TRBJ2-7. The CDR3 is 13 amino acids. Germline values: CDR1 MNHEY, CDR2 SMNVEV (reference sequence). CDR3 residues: CASMRTGTYEQYF.

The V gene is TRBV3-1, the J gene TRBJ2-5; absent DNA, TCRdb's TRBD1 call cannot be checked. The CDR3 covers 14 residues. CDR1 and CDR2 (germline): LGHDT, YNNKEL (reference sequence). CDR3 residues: CASRNTGEQETQYF.